At least ten counts were recorded for the clone carrying this T cell receptor beta chain. Its target is unknown. Sequenced by immunoSEQ multiplex PCR; TCRdb stores in-frame clones only, minus some. The table shows around 140,000 clones, with roughly 92% occurring only once. Trimming took 0 bases from V and 0 from J, leaving 12 bases between them. Germline CDR1 SGHNT, CDR2 YYREEE (reference sequence). The CDR3 is 16 amino acids. Some second doses came at about 4 weeks and others at about 12 weeks; these were pooled. These data come from a study of T cell responses to AZD1222 COVID-19 vaccine. Study conclusions and caveats: Close to half of spike-specific TCRs reportedly recognize unmutated variant regions. Females made up more of the donors, who were largely white British, and clonal diversity may have come out too low.

The rearrangement joins TRBV5-4 to TRBJ1-1; perhaps TRBD1 as D (5 bases). The sequence derives from an adult who received the AZD1222 COVID-19 vaccine. The sample consisted of peripheral blood, taken 28 days after the second AZD1222 dose. This CDR3 is CASSLVPGTVNTEAFF. CDR3 nucleotide sequence: TGTGCCAGCAGCTTGGTTCCCGGGACGGTGAACACTGAAGCTTTCTTT. The complete variable domain, with remaining parts taken from reference TRBV5-4 and TRBJ1-1, reads ETGVTQSPTHLIKTRGQQVTLRCSSQSGHNTVSWYQQALGQGPQFIFQYYREEENGRGNFPPRFSGLQFPNYSSELNVNALELDDSALYLCASSLVPGTVNTEAFFGQGTRLTVV.